A selection of T cell receptor beta chains follows, all from one sample in a study of blood T cell repertoires in COVID-19. The table came from immunoSEQ multiplex PCR; TCRdb's copy has only in-frame clones and leaves some out. The sample holds 130,000 to 150,000 clones; 79% are singletons and the top ten take approximately 3.6%. The sample was peripheral blood. The source of these receptors is a man aged 55 to 70 with acute or convalescent COVID-19. The CDR3 runs from the conserved cysteine through the conserved F or W. D genes are given only for firm matches. The size entry is marked missing in some rows and otherwise reads once, few, many or a size class.

clone_size	j_call	d_call	v_call	cdr3_aa	cdr3_nt
-	TRBJ2-1	-	TRBV28	CASSLEYNEQFF	TGTGCCAGCAGTCTCGAGTACAATGAGCAGTTCTTC
once	TRBJ1-5	TRBD1	TRBV3-1/TRBV3-2	CASSREGAGNQPQHF	TGTGCCAGCAGCCGAGAGGGGGCTGGCAATCAGCCCCAGCATTTT
-	TRBJ2-2	-	TRBV30	CAWRGSTGRAGELFF	TGTGCCTGGAGAGGGAGCACAGGGAGGGCCGGGGAGCTGTTTTTT
-	TRBJ1-5	-	TRBV7-2	CASSLVGTRDQPQHF	TGTGCCAGCAGCTTAGTTGGGACAAGAGATCAGCCCCAGCATTTT
once	TRBJ2-7	-	TRBV27	CASSSSGLTDSYEQYF	TGTGCCAGCAGTAGCTCCGGACTTACCGACTCCTACGAGCAGTACTTC
-	TRBJ1-3	-	TRBV18	CASSPDSVNGNTIYF	TGTGCCAGCTCACCAGACTCCGTGAATGGAAACACCATATATTTT
-	TRBJ1-1	-	TRBV30	CAWSVWGGNTEAFF	TGTGCCTGGAGTGTTTGGGGAGGAAACACTGAAGCTTTCTTT
once	TRBJ2-4	-	TRBV21-1	CASSKGGGPGKNIQYF	TGTGCCAGCAGCAAAGGGGGGGGTCCCGGCAAAAACATTCAGTACTTC
-	TRBJ2-7	-	TRBV11-3	CASSLKSNTYEQYF	TGTGCCAGCAGCTTGAAGTCTAATACCTACGAGCAGTACTTC
-	TRBJ1-1	-	TRBV24-1	CATRERGGTEAFF	TGTGCCACCCGTGAGAGGGGGGGGACTGAAGCTTTCTTT
few	TRBJ1-4	TRBD1	TRBV25-1	CASSKGGTATNEKLFF	TGTGCCAGTTCCAAAGGGGGGACAGCAACTAATGAAAAACTGTTTTTT
once	TRBJ2-5	-	TRBV29-1	CSVSDQRETQYF	TGCAGCGTTTCGGATCAGCGGGAGACCCAGTACTTC
once	TRBJ2-2	TRBD1	TRBV19	CASSSGTGMTGELFF	TGTGCCAGTAGTTCCGGGACAGGAATGACCGGGGAGCTGTTTTTT
-	TRBJ2-7	TRBD2	TRBV12-3/TRBV12-4	CASSRDYSYEQYF	TGTGCCAGCAGCCGGGACTACTCCTACGAGCAGTACTTC
-	TRBJ2-3	-	TRBV30	CACLRGKLNTDTQYF	TGTGCCTGCCTTCGCGGAAAACTTAACACAGATACGCAGTATTTT
few	TRBJ1-5	-	TRBV2	CASSPGGAIQPQHF	TGTGCCAGCAGCCCTGGGGGGGCCATTCAGCCCCAGCATTTT
once	TRBJ2-2	TRBD1	TRBV19	CASSIATGTTGELFF	TGTGCCAGTAGTATAGCGACAGGGACCACCGGGGAGCTGTTTTTT
-	TRBJ2-7	-	TRBV7-9	CASSTIELASDEQYF	TGTGCCAGCAGCACAATCGAACTAGCTTCCGACGAGCAGTACTTC
many	TRBJ2-2	TRBD2	TRBV5-4	CASSLGGLAGAGELFF	TGTGCCAGCAGCTTGGGGGGGCTAGCGGGAGCCGGGGAGCTGTTTTTT
-	TRBJ2-2	-	TRBV7-3	CASSFSENTGELFF	TGTGCCAGCAGCTTTTCAGAGAACACCGGGGAGCTGTTTTTT